This TCR beta chain comes out of a study of T cell changes during pregnancy in multiple sclerosis. The CDR3 covers 14 residues. Trimming at V came to 2 bases and at J to 8 bases, leaving 7 bases not matched to a gene. Germline V gives CDR1 GTSNPN, CDR2 SVGIG (reference sequence). The data were produced by immunoSEQ multiplex PCR, yet TCRdb's version contains in-frame clones alone and is incomplete. This sample has about 42,000 clones, with around nine tenths found just once. The chain joins TRBV30 to TRBJ1-2; 11 bases are a match to TRBD1. The receptor was derived from a female donor with multiple sclerosis, enrolled in a pregnancy study. The source was CD4+ T cells from peripheral blood mononuclear cells, collected after pregnancy. CDR3 amino acids: CAWSPGTGGRGYTF. DNA for the CDR3: TGTGCCTGGAGTCCCGGGACAGGGGGTAGAGGCTACACCTTC.